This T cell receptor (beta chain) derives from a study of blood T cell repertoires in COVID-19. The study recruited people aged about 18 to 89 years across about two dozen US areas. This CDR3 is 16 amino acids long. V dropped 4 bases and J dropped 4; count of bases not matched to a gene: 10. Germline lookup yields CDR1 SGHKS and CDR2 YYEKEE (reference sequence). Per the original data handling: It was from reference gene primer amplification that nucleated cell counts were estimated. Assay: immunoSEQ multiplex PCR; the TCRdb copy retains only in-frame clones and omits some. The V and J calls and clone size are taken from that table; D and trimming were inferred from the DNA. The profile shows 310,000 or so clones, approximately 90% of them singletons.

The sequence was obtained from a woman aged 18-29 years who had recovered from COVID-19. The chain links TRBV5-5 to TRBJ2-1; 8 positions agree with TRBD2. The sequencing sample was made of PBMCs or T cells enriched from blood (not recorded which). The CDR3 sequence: CASSHPGAGAYNEQFF. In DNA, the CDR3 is TGTGCCAGCAGCCACCCCGGAGCGGGGGCGTACAATGAGCAGTTCTTC.